The 32 T cell receptor beta chains below all came from one sample that was sequenced in a study of blood T cell repertoires in COVID-19. Measured with immunoSEQ multiplex PCR; TCRdb has only the in-frame clones, and not every one. The top ten clones hold 4.2% of a sample with around 100,000 clones, about 91% of them seen once. The source material was peripheral blood. All receptors derive from a man aged 18 to 35 with acute or convalescent COVID-19.

V usage is TRBV2 and J usage is TRBJ1-1; a possible D gene is TRBD1 (5 bases). CDR1 SNHLY and CDR2 FYNNEI come from the germline V gene. V dropped 9 bases and J dropped 4 bases, with 15 bases sitting between them. The CDR3 loop spans 13 amino acids. This chain's CDR3 is CARSGHQGTEAFF. The DNA of the CDR3 is TGTGCCAGGTCAGGACACCAGGGCACTGAAGCTTTCTTT.

A remark on this clone: A read error is possible here, since a much larger clone lies one base away. The gene calls are TRBV5-6 and TRBJ1-5, with 7 positions matching TRBD1. The CDR3 is 15 residues long. Germline V gene data show CDR1 as SGHDT and CDR2 as YYEEEE. The ends lost 4 bases at V and 0 bases at J; junction bases unmatched: 4. The CDR3 loop reads CASSQGQYSNQPQHF. The CDR3 nucleotides read TGTGCCAGCAGCCAGGGACAGTATAGCAATCAGCCCCAGCATTTT.

The rearrangement links TRBV19 to TRBJ2-5; D is possibly TRBD2 (6 bases). This CDR3 is 15 amino acids long. CDR1 and CDR2 from the germline V gene are LNHDA and SQIVND (reference sequence). Trimming stripped 6 bases from V and 5 bases from J, with 19 bases between. CDR3 coding DNA: TGTGCCAGTAGCCTTACGGCCCGGAGGGAGGAGACCCAGTACTTC. Residues: CASSLTARREETQYF.

The chain recombines TRBV5-4 with TRBJ2-7; TRBD2 aligns across 14 bases. Trimming took 5 bases from V and 3 from J; bases not matched to a gene: 4. The CDR3 is 15 residues long. Germline V lookup: CDR1 SGHNT, CDR2 YYREEE (reference sequence). In DNA, the CDR3 is TGTGCCAGCAGTTGGGGACTAGCGGGGGACTACGAGCAGTACTTC. Translating it yields CASSWGLAGDYEQYF.

The chain links TRBV30 to TRBJ1-2; TRBD1 is a possible D gene (5 bases). Germline loops: CDR1 GTSNPN, CDR2 SVGIG (reference sequence). CDR3 length equals 13 residues. Trimming cost V 4 bases and J 7 bases, with 16 bases left between them. CDR3 sequence: CAWNFGQGAGYTF. CDR3 nucleotide sequence: TGTGCCTGGAATTTTGGGCAGGGCGCTGGCTACACCTTC.

The rearrangement joins TRBV9 to TRBJ1-3; perhaps TRBD1 as D (6 bases). Between the trimmed V and J ends, which lost 1 base and 3 bases, there was a span of 14 bases. Germline V gives CDR1 SGDLS, CDR2 YYNGEE. The CDR3 consists of 16 residues. CDR3 amino acids: CASSVLGGSLGNTIYF. As DNA, the CDR3 is TGTGCCAGCAGCGTACTAGGGGGATCCCTTGGAAACACCATATATTTT.

The chain combines TRBV3-1 (or the pseudogene TRBV3-2) with TRBJ1-2; D is unresolved. The V gene lost 3 bases and the J gene lost 0 bases, with 8 bases spanning the gap. Germline lookup yields CDR1 LGHDT and CDR2 YNNKEL (reference sequence). The CDR3 is made up of 14 amino acids. The CDR3 DNA reads as TGTGCCAGCAGCCACGCAGAAGCTAACTATGGCTACACCTTC. It specifies CASSHAEANYGYTF.

This chain connects TRBV27 to TRBJ2-7; 8 nucleotides match TRBD1. V trimming: 2 bases; J trimming: 7 bases; junction bases outside the gene matches: 7. CDR3 length: 14 residues. Germline CDR1 reads MNHEY; CDR2 reads SMNVEV (reference sequence). In DNA, the CDR3 is TGTGCCAGCAGTTTAGGGCAGGGGGCGGGTGAGCAGTACTTC. Its protein is CASSLGQGAGEQYF.

The V and J genes are TRBV3-1 (or the pseudogene TRBV3-2) and TRBJ1-3; a weak D match, TRBD1 (5 bases). Trimming took off 5 bases at V and 0 bases at J, with 14 bases between the two ends. There are 16 residues in the CDR3. Germline V gene data show CDR1 as LGHDT and CDR2 as YNNKEL (reference sequence). CDR3 nucleotides: TGTGCCAGCAGCTCTTATCGGGGGATCTCTGGAAACACCATATATTTT. Its translation: CASSSYRGISGNTIYF.

V is TRBV19 and J is TRBJ2-1, with TRBD2 matching over 10 bases. The germline V gene has CDR1 LNHDA and CDR2 SQIVND (reference sequence). Trimming removed 5 bases from V and 9 bases from J; junction bases left unmatched: 16. There are 17 residues in the CDR3. The CDR3 region is CASSSSGRVNKGTEQFF. CDR3 in DNA: TGTGCCAGTAGTTCCAGCGGGAGGGTCAATAAGGGTACTGAGCAGTTCTTC.

The chain employs TRBV24-1 and TRBJ2-2; 8 bases agree with TRBD1. Looked up from germline, CDR1 is KGHDR and CDR2 is SFDVKD. The length of the CDR3 is 17 residues. Trimming cost V 2 bases and J 4 bases; bases outside gene matches: 8. CDR3 nucleotides: TGTGCCACCAGTGATTCAGGGCAGGGGGCGCCCACCGGGGAGCTGTTTTTT. Protein product: CATSDSGQGAPTGELFF.

The V call is TRBV30, the J call TRBJ2-7; 8 positions agree with TRBD2. The V segment lost 3 bases and the J segment 2 bases; nucleotides outside the gene matches: 3. The CDR3 is 13 residues long. Per germline, CDR1 GTSNPN and CDR2 SVGIG (reference sequence). The CDR3 sequence is CAWSGGDPYEQYF. CDR3 bases: TGTGCCTGGAGCGGGGGGGACCCCTACGAGCAGTACTTC. Full variable domain (rest looked up from reference TRBV30 and TRBJ2-7): SQTIHQWPATLVQPVGSPLSLECTVEGTSNPNLYWYRQAAGRGLQLLFYSVGIGQISSEVPQNLSASRPQDRQFILSSKKLLLSDSGFYLCAWSGGDPYEQYFGPGTRLTVT.

The chain combines TRBV11-2 with TRBJ2-7; 10 nucleotides align to TRBD1. The V gene end was trimmed by 6 bases and the J gene end by 1 base; junction bases not matched to a gene: 9. Germline-derived CDR1 and CDR2 are SGHAT and FQNNGV. The CDR3 is 16 residues long. CDR3 coding DNA: TGTGCCAGCAGACCCCCTCCGGGACAGGGGTCCTACGAGCAGTACTTC. Amino acid sequence: CASRPPPGQGSYEQYF.

The gene calls are TRBV7-9 and TRBJ1-1, with 7 bases fitting TRBD1. The CDR3 is 14 residues long. CDR1 is SEHNR and CDR2 is FQNEAQ in the germline V gene (reference sequence). V shed 5 bases and J 4 bases; nucleotides not matched to a gene: 7. The CDR3 DNA reads TGTGCCAGCAGCCCAGGGGCAGGGGGCACTGAAGCTTTCTTT. Protein product: CASSPGAGGTEAFF.

The chain links TRBV7-8 to TRBJ2-7; 10 nucleotides line up with TRBD1. Looked up from germline, CDR1 is SGHVS and CDR2 is FQNEAQ. With V trimmed by 1 base and J by 13 bases, 7 bases remained unmatched. The CDR3 sequence is 13 residues long. CDR3 loop: CASSLVGTGDNYF. The CDR3 nucleotides are TGTGCCAGCAGCTTAGTAGGGACAGGGGACAACTACTTC.

As to this clone: One end of the junction varies from germline; a read error may be responsible. The chain is built from TRBV11-2 and TRBJ2-7, with 8 positions matching TRBD1. Germline V CDR1 and CDR2: SGHAT, FQNNGV. The CDR3 is 12 amino acids. This CDR3 reads CASSFSGPGGHF. The CDR3 coding sequence is TGTGCCAGCAGCTTTTCAGGCCCAGGGGGCCACTTC.

The gene calls are TRBV19 and TRBJ2-5; TRBD1 agrees at 7 bases. This CDR3 is 16 amino acids long. V trimming: 6 bases; J trimming: 4 bases; junction bases outside the gene matches: 14. From germline, CDR1 is LNHDA and CDR2 SQIVND (reference sequence). In DNA form, the CDR3 reads TGTGCCAGTAGCAGTCTACAGGGGTTTCGGGGAGAGACCCAGTACTTC. Its translation is CASSSLQGFRGETQYF.

The J gene is TRBJ1-1, the V gene TRBV15, with 9 bases that match TRBD1. This CDR3 is built from 16 residues. V trimming: 3 bases; J trimming: 3 bases; junction bases outside the gene matches: 8. Germline assignment: CDR1 LNHNV and CDR2 YYDKDF (reference sequence). The CDR3 sequence: CATSRDRGRQDTEAFF. CDR3 DNA: TGTGCCACCAGCAGGGACAGGGGACGGCAGGACACTGAAGCTTTCTTT. The full variable domain, its missing parts supplied by reference TRBV15 and TRBJ1-1, is DAMVIQNPRYQVTQFGKPVTLSCSQTLNHNVMYWYQQKSSQAPKLLFHYYDKDFNNEADTPDNFQSRRPNTSFCFLDIRSPGLGDTAMYLCATSRDRGRQDTEAFFGQGTRLTVV.

The V call is TRBV4-1, the J call TRBJ1-5; 8 nucleotides agree with TRBD1. Losses at the gene ends were 1 base for V and 10 bases for J; bases not matched to a gene: 9. Looked up from germline, CDR1 is MGHRA and CDR2 is YSYEKL. This CDR3 has 15 residues. The CDR3 protein is CASSQVSGGLVPQHF. The CDR3 DNA reads TGCGCCAGCAGCCAAGTGTCAGGGGGCCTTGTCCCCCAGCATTTT.

The chain uses TRBV27 and TRBJ2-2, with 8 bases matching TRBD1. The V gene end was trimmed by 5 bases and the J gene end by 3 bases; junction bases not matched to a gene: 5. CDR1 and CDR2 (germline): MNHEY, SMNVEV (reference sequence). The CDR3 spans 15 residues. As DNA, the CDR3 is TGTGCCAGCAGTCCGCAGGGGGCCTACACCGGGGAGCTGTTTTTT. Its protein product is CASSPQGAYTGELFF.

Only one count was recorded for this clone. This chain connects TRBV18 to TRBJ1-4; D remains unclear. This CDR3 contains 16 residues. V lost 3 bases, J lost 3 bases, and 14 bases lay in between. Germline V lookup: CDR1 KGHSH, CDR2 LQKENI. The CDR3 reads CASSPIGLLANEKLFF. Here the CDR3 DNA reads TGTGCCAGCTCACCTATCGGTCTGTTGGCTAATGAAAAACTGTTTTTT.

The chain has TRBV6-5 and TRBJ1-6; maybe TRBD1 (5 bases). V was clipped by 7 bases and J by 7 bases, with 11 bases between them. CDR3 length: 13 amino acids. Germline assignment: CDR1 MNHEY and CDR2 SVGAGI. CDR3 in DNA: TGTGCCAGCATGGCAGGGATCAATTCACCCCTCCACTTT. As protein: CASMAGINSPLHF.

This clone has only one observation. The CDR3 nucleotides are TGTGCCAGCAGCGTAGATGGTCGAGGCACAGGCCAATTTTGGCCCCAGCATTTT. Its translation is CASSVDGRGTGQFWPQHF. This chain uses TRBV9 with TRBJ1-5; D perhaps matches TRBD1 (5 bases). Trimming removed 0 bases at V and 9 bases at J, with 25 bases between. Germline V lookup: CDR1 SGDLS, CDR2 YYNGEE. CDR3 size: 18 residues.

V is TRBV7-9 and J is TRBJ2-5; D remains unclear. The CDR3 totals 16 residues. The germline V and J ends were trimmed by 2 bases and 1 base, with 14 bases remaining between them. CDR1 and CDR2 (germline): SEHNR, FQNEAQ (reference sequence). CDR3 in DNA: TGTGCCAGCAGCTTATGGGCAGGTAAAGCCCAAGAGACCCAGTACTTC. This encodes CASSLWAGKAQETQYF. Variable domain in full (rest from reference TRBV7-9 and TRBJ2-5): DTGVSQNPRHKITKRGQNVTFRCDPISEHNRLYWYRQTLGQGPEFLTYFQNEAQLEKSRLLSDRFSAERPKGSFSTLEIQRTEQGDSAMYLCASSLWAGKAQETQYFGPGTRLLVL.

The chain carries TRBV3-1 (or the pseudogene TRBV3-2) and TRBJ2-1; TRBD1 aligns across 9 bases. The CDR3 sequence is 16 residues long. The germline gives CDR1 LGHDT, CDR2 YNNKEL (reference sequence). The V and J ends lost 4 bases and 6 bases, in that order; junction bases with no gene match: 10. CDR3: CASSLGRDRVPNEQFF. The DNA of the CDR3 is TGTGCCAGCAGCCTTGGCCGGGACAGGGTTCCCAATGAGCAGTTCTTC.

The chain combines TRBV12-3 or TRBV12-4 with TRBJ1-1; D is ambiguous. This CDR3 is 12 amino acids long. V was pared by 7 bases and J by 4 bases, with 10 bases between. In DNA, the CDR3 is TGTGCCAGCACCCTATCAGGCACTGAAGCTTTCTTT. This translates into CASTLSGTEAFF.

The chain employs TRBV3-1 (or the pseudogene TRBV3-2) and TRBJ1-5, with a weak D call TRBD1 (6 bases). The CDR3 contains 14 residues. Trimming pared 4 bases from V and 7 bases from J, leaving 14 bases between. CDR1 and CDR2 (germline): LGHDT, YNNKEL (reference sequence). CDR3 sequence reads: CASSRLPGEQPQHF. In nucleotides, the CDR3 is TGTGCCAGCAGCCGCCTACCAGGGGAACAGCCCCAGCATTTT.

J is TRBJ1-1 and V is TRBV5-4, with 9 bases fitting TRBD1. V lost 0 bases and J lost 5; bases outside the gene matches: 2. Germline V gene lookup returns CDR1 SGHNT and CDR2 YYREEE (reference sequence). The CDR3 covers 14 residues. The CDR3 DNA is TGTGCCAGCAGCTTGGACAGGGGGCGAACTGAAGCTTTCTTT. As protein: CASSLDRGRTEAFF.

The chain carries TRBV29-1 and TRBJ2-2; weak D call: TRBD2 (5 bases). The CDR3 runs 15 residues. Germline V gene sequence: CDR1 SQVTM, CDR2 ANQGSEA. The ends were cut back, 4 bases at V and 7 bases at J, with 19 bases in the middle. For the CDR3, the DNA is TGCAGCGTTGCTTGGAGCGGAACCCTGGACGGGGAGCTGTTTTTT. Amino acid sequence: CSVAWSGTLDGELFF.

The chain employs TRBV7-2 and TRBJ2-1; TRBD1 matches at 11 bases. Germline loops: CDR1 SGHTA, CDR2 FQGNSA. With V trimmed by 6 bases and J by 2 bases, 6 bases remained unmatched. The CDR3 totals 16 residues. The CDR3 nucleotides are TGTGCCAGCAGGCACGGGGGACAGGGGGCCTACAATGAGCAGTTCTTC. Translation: CASRHGGQGAYNEQFF.

The gene calls are TRBV9 and TRBJ1-1; TRBD1 might be the D (6 bases). There are 12 residues in the CDR3. V shed 5 bases and J shed 3 bases, with 8 bases lying between them. The germline V gene encodes CDR1 SGDLS and CDR2 YYNGEE. CDR3 sequence: CASSTGYTEAFF. In nucleotides, the CDR3 is TGTGCCAGCAGTACAGGGTACACTGAAGCTTTCTTT.

The chain recombines TRBV18 with TRBJ2-5, with 9 nucleotides matching TRBD1. With 3 bases clipped from V and 2 bases from J, the junction kept 4 bases outside the gene matches. This CDR3 contains 15 residues. Germline loops: CDR1 KGHSH, CDR2 LQKENI. CDR3 residues: CASSPRTGEQETQYF. DNA for the CDR3: TGTGCCAGCTCACCCCGGACAGGGGAACAAGAGACCCAGTACTTC. Looking up the rest from reference TRBV18 and TRBJ2-5 gives the full variable domain: NAGVMQNPRHLVRRRGQEARLRCSPMKGHSHVYWYRQLPEEGLKFMVYLQKENIIDESGMPKERFSAEFPKEGPSILRIQQVVRGDSAAYFCASSPRTGEQETQYFGPGTRLLVL.